These 16 T cell receptor beta chains share one sample of origin, sequenced in a study of T cell responses to AZD1222 COVID-19 vaccine. Sequencing was performed with immunoSEQ multiplex PCR; in TCRdb, only in-frame clones are kept and a portion is missing. This sample yields roughly 140,000 clones, of which around 88% are seen a single time; approximately 2.3% belongs to the top ten. This specimen consisted of peripheral blood, obtained on day 0 of AZD1222 vaccination. The receptors were sampled from an adult in good health.

The genes are TRBV10-3 and TRBJ1-1; no clear D. Trimming took 2 bases from V and 0 from J, leaving 4 bases between them. Germline V gene sequence: CDR1 ENHRY, CDR2 SYGVKD. The CDR3 is 13 residues long. CDR3 in DNA: TGTGCCATCAGTGAGGACTTGAACACTGAAGCTTTCTTT. Protein: CAISEDLNTEAFF.

V is TRBV19 and J is TRBJ1-5; maybe TRBD1 (6 bases). The CDR3 is 17 amino acids. V was pared by 8 bases and J by 7 bases, with 27 bases between. The germline CDR1 and CDR2 sequences are LNHDA and SQIVND (reference sequence). CDR3 in DNA: TGTGCCAGTCTTAAGGGATGGACGGGACAAGCTACGCAGCCCCAGCATTTT. This encodes CASLKGWTGQATQPQHF.

This rearrangement joins TRBV2 to TRBJ1-2; D may be TRBD1 (6 bases). In germline, CDR1 is SNHLY, CDR2 FYNNEI. Trimming pared 2 bases from V and 0 bases from J, leaving 10 bases between. This CDR3 spans 15 amino acids. CDR3 sequence: CASSETGLPNYGYTF. CDR3 DNA sequence: TGTGCCAGCAGTGAAACAGGGCTGCCTAACTATGGCTACACCTTC.

The genes are TRBV19 and TRBJ1-1; D possibly corresponds to TRBD1 (6 bases). Germline V gene lookup returns CDR1 LNHDA and CDR2 SQIVND (reference sequence). The CDR3 is made up of 14 amino acids. V was clipped by 7 bases and J by 5 bases, with 17 bases between them. The chain's CDR3 is CASTRGAVGTEAFF. The CDR3 region has the DNA TGTGCCAGTACCCGGGGGGCAGTGGGGACTGAAGCTTTCTTT. The variable domain in full, completed from reference TRBV19 and TRBJ1-1, reads DGGITQSPKYLFRKEGQNVTLSCEQNLNHDAMYWYRQDPGQGLRLIYYSQIVNDFQKGDIAEGYSVSREKKESFPLTVTSAQKNPTAFYLCASTRGAVGTEAFFGQGTRLTVV.

This clone was seen once. The V and J genes are TRBV27 and TRBJ1-1, with D possibly matching TRBD1 (5 bases). Germline V gene sequence: CDR1 MNHEY, CDR2 SMNVEV (reference sequence). The CDR3 contains 14 residues. The ends were cut back, 5 bases at V and 4 bases at J, with 14 bases in the middle. Here the CDR3 DNA reads TGTGCCAGCAGTGGGCAGGGTTGGGGCACTGAAGCTTTCTTT. It is translated as CASSGQGWGTEAFF.

V is TRBV7-2 and J is TRBJ2-7; no clear D gene. The CDR3 length is 13 residues. With 4 bases removed from V and 13 bases from J, the gap between germline ends came to 20 bases. The germline CDR1 and CDR2 sequences are SGHTA and FQGNSA. The CDR3 sequence: CASSSRWVPGLYF. Written as DNA, the CDR3 is TGTGCCAGCAGCTCCCGGTGGGTCCCTGGCCTATACTTC.

The chain joins TRBV5-4 to TRBJ1-2; no reliable D call. Trimming pared 2 bases from V and 4 bases from J, leaving 12 bases between. CDR1 is SGHNT and CDR2 is YYREEE in the germline V gene (reference sequence). The CDR3 consists of 14 residues. The CDR3 region has the DNA TGTGCCAGCAGCTTCTCACAAATAGGCTATGGCTACACCTTC. It codes for CASSFSQIGYGYTF.

The chain recombines TRBV7-2 with TRBJ1-4; 7 bases are a match to TRBD1. Looked up from germline, CDR1 is SGHTA and CDR2 is FQGNSA. The CDR3 extends over 15 amino acids. V was pared by 5 bases and J by 6 bases, with 9 bases of the junction left unmatched. The CDR3 nucleotides are TGTGCCAGCAGCCTACCCAGGGGGATGGATGAAAAACTGTTTTTT. This translates into CASSLPRGMDEKLFF.

The chain recombines TRBV12-3 or TRBV12-4 with TRBJ2-2, with D hard to call. Trimming cost V 6 bases and J 3 bases, with 8 bases left between them. This CDR3 spans 13 amino acids. CDR3 sequence (DNA): TGTGCCAGCAGGGAAGGACACACCGGGGAGCTGTTTTTT. This encodes CASREGHTGELFF.

This chain links TRBV5-4 with TRBJ2-7, with D perhaps assigned TRBD1 or TRBD2 (6 bases each). Germline CDR1 SGHNT, CDR2 YYREEE (reference sequence). Trimming took off 4 bases at V and 0 bases at J, with 17 bases between the two ends. This CDR3 has 16 residues. The CDR3 DNA is TGTGCCAGCAGCGCTCAAGGGGGGTATGCCTCCTACGAGCAGTACTTC. Amino acid sequence: CASSAQGGYASYEQYF.

This rearrangement joins TRBV4-3 to TRBJ1-2; D is uncertain. V was shortened by 0 bases and J by 8 bases, with 13 bases between the two germline ends. The CDR3 spans 14 residues. Germline V gene data show CDR1 as LGHNA and CDR2 as YSLEER. As DNA, the CDR3 is TGCGCCAGCAGCCAAGAAAGCGAAGGGCAGGGCTACACCTTC. It encodes CASSQESEGQGYTF.

The chain links TRBV28 to TRBJ1-2; D gene unclear. V lost 3 bases and J lost 7, with 15 bases in between. The germline gives CDR1 MDHEN, CDR2 SYDVKM. The CDR3 runs to 14 residues. The CDR3 loop is CASSLPGDWRGYTF. DNA of the CDR3: TGTGCCAGCAGTTTGCCTGGGGATTGGCGTGGCTACACCTTC.

The chain carries TRBV28 and TRBJ2-5; D is ambiguous. CDR1 is MDHEN, CDR2 SYDVKM, per germline. The CDR3 spans 11 residues. In nucleotides, the CDR3 is TGTGCTTCAAGTTCCCAAGAGACCCAGTACTTC. It translates to CASSSQETQYF.

This chain links TRBV3-1 (or the pseudogene TRBV3-2) with TRBJ1-5, with unresolved D. The V gene lost 1 base and the J gene lost 2 bases, with 0 bases spanning the gap. Germline V gene lookup returns CDR1 LGHDT and CDR2 YNNKEL (reference sequence). The length of the CDR3 is 12 residues. The chain's CDR3 is CASSQGNQPQHF. The CDR3 nucleotides are TGTGCCAGCAGCCAAGGCAATCAGCCCCAGCATTTT.

The rearrangement links TRBV5-1 to TRBJ2-1, with 13 bases that match TRBD2. The V gene end was trimmed by 1 base and the J gene end by 6 bases; junction bases not matched to a gene: 1. The CDR3 sequence is 15 residues long. The V gene's germline CDR1 is SGHRS and CDR2 YFSETQ. In DNA, the CDR3 is TGCGCCAGCAGCTTGACTAGCGGGAGGGGCAATGAGCAGTTCTTC. Its translation is CASSLTSGRGNEQFF.

This rearrangement joins TRBV11-2 to TRBJ2-7, with TRBD2 as a possible D gene (5 bases). CDR1 SGHAT and CDR2 FQNNGV come from the germline V gene. Trimming stripped 0 bases from V and 5 bases from J, with 11 bases between. This CDR3 comprises 14 residues. The CDR3 is CASSLESSPHEQYF. CDR3 nucleotide sequence: TGTGCCAGCAGCTTAGAGTCTAGCCCCCACGAGCAGTACTTC.